This is a list of T cell receptor beta chains from one sample in a study of blood T cell repertoires in COVID-19. The repertoire was sequenced with immunoSEQ multiplex PCR; TCRdb's copy has only in-frame clones and lacks some. The table shows around 170,000 clones, with about four fifths occurring only once. The material sequenced was peripheral blood. All receptors come from a man aged 18 to 30 with active or convalescent COVID-19. The CDR3 runs from the conserved cysteine through the conserved F or W. The order of the fields is clone size, D gene, J gene, V gene, CDR3 DNA, CDR3 protein. D genes are given only for firm matches. The size field is filled for only some rows; it gives once, few, many or a size class.

abundance: -
d_gene: TRBD1
j_gene: TRBJ1-3
v_gene: TRBV3-1/TRBV3-2
CDR3nt: TGTGCCAGCAGCCTGACAGGGACAGGGTCTGGAAACACCATATATTTT
CDR3aa: CASSLTGTGSGNTIYF

abundance: many
d_gene: -
j_gene: TRBJ2-7
v_gene: TRBV29-1
CDR3nt: TGCAGCGTTGAAGATCCGGAGAGATCCTACGAGCAGTACTTC
CDR3aa: CSVEDPERSYEQYF

abundance: -
d_gene: TRBD1
j_gene: TRBJ2-7
v_gene: TRBV7-9
CDR3nt: TGTGCCAGCAGCTCCCAAAACGGGACAGGGCGGCACGAGCAGTACTTC
CDR3aa: CASSSQNGTGRHEQYF

abundance: -
d_gene: TRBD1
j_gene: TRBJ2-6
v_gene: TRBV12-5
CDR3nt: TGTGCTAGTGGTTTTAACTTTGGGCAGGGGGCCTCTGGGGCCAACGTCCTGACTTTC
CDR3aa: CASGFNFGQGASGANVLTF

abundance: -
d_gene: -
j_gene: TRBJ2-1
v_gene: TRBV5-4
CDR3nt: TGTGCCAGCAGCCTACAGACTAGTCGCGAGCAGTTCTTC
CDR3aa: CASSLQTSREQFF

abundance: -
d_gene: TRBD2
j_gene: TRBJ2-2
v_gene: TRBV7-9
CDR3nt: TGTGCCAGCAGCTTACCCCGGACTAGCGGGAGGGCCGACACCGGGGAGCTGTTTTTT
CDR3aa: CASSLPRTSGRADTGELFF

abundance: -
d_gene: -
j_gene: TRBJ1-2
v_gene: TRBV20-1
CDR3nt: TGCAGTGCTAGAGATTTCAGAAACACCTTC
CDR3aa: CSARDFRNTF

abundance: -
d_gene: TRBD1
j_gene: TRBJ1-4
v_gene: TRBV11-2
CDR3nt: TGTGCCAGCAGCCCTCAGGGGGTACCTAATGAAAAACTGTTTTTT
CDR3aa: CASSPQGVPNEKLFF

abundance: -
d_gene: TRBD2
j_gene: TRBJ2-5
v_gene: TRBV5-5
CDR3nt: TGTGCCAGCAGCTTGGAAGTCGGCGGGGGGCAAGAGACCCAGTACTTC
CDR3aa: CASSLEVGGGQETQYF

abundance: -
d_gene: TRBD1
j_gene: TRBJ2-1
v_gene: TRBV5-6
CDR3nt: TGTGCCAGCAGTTCGACCGGGACAGCATACAATGAGCAGTTCTTC
CDR3aa: CASSSTGTAYNEQFF

abundance: -
d_gene: TRBD1
j_gene: TRBJ2-7
v_gene: TRBV6-6
CDR3nt: TGTGCCAGCCGATCACGGGCGACAGGGGGCTCCTACGAGCAGTACTTC
CDR3aa: CASRSRATGGSYEQYF

abundance: -
d_gene: -
j_gene: TRBJ1-4
v_gene: TRBV10-3
CDR3nt: TGTGCCATCAGTGGTGACACAACTAATGAAAAACTGTTTTTT
CDR3aa: CAISGDTTNEKLFF

abundance: -
d_gene: -
j_gene: TRBJ2-3
v_gene: TRBV3-1/TRBV3-2
CDR3nt: TGTGCCAGCAGTTCGACTAGAACCAGCACAGATACGCAGTATTTT
CDR3aa: CASSSTRTSTDTQYF

abundance: -
d_gene: TRBD2
j_gene: TRBJ2-3
v_gene: TRBV6-4
CDR3nt: TGTGCCAGCAGCGCCGGGACTAGTACAGATACGCAGTATTTT
CDR3aa: CASSAGTSTDTQYF

abundance: -
d_gene: -
j_gene: TRBJ1-3
v_gene: TRBV7-9
CDR3nt: TGTGCCAGCACCCACGGCAGGGGTAATACTGGAAACACCATATATTTT
CDR3aa: CASTHGRGNTGNTIYF

abundance: -
d_gene: TRBD2
j_gene: TRBJ2-5
v_gene: TRBV11-2
CDR3nt: TGTGCCAGCAGCCCAGGACTAGCGGGGGGGCCTCGGGAGACCCAGTACTTC
CDR3aa: CASSPGLAGGPRETQYF

abundance: -
d_gene: TRBD1
j_gene: TRBJ2-7
v_gene: TRBV23-1
CDR3nt: TGCGCCAGCAGTCAATCCCAGGGGGATAGCTCCTACGAGCAGTACTTC
CDR3aa: CASSQSQGDSSYEQYF

abundance: once
d_gene: TRBD1
j_gene: TRBJ2-7
v_gene: TRBV6-5
CDR3nt: TGTGCCAGCAGTTACGGACAGGGGTCCTACGAGCAGTACTTC
CDR3aa: CASSYGQGSYEQYF